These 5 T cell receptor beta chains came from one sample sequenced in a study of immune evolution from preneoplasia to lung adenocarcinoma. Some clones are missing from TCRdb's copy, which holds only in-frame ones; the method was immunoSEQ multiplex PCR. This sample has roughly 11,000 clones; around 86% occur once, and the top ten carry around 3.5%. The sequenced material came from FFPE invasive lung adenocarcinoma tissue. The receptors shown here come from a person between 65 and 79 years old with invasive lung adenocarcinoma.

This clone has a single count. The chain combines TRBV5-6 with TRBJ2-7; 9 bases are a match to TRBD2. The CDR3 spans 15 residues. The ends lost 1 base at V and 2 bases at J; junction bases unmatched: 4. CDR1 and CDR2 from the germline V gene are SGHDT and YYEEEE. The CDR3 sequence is CASSLLGGRAYEQYF. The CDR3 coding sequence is TGTGCCAGCAGCTTGTTGGGCGGGAGGGCCTACGAGCAGTACTTC.

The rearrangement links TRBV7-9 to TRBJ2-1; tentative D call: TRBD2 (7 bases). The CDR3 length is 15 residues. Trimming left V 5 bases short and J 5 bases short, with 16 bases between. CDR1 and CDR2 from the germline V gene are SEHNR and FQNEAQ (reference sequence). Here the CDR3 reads CASSPMGGHHNEQFF. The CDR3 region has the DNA TGTGCCAGCAGCCCTATGGGGGGGCACCACAATGAGCAGTTCTTC.

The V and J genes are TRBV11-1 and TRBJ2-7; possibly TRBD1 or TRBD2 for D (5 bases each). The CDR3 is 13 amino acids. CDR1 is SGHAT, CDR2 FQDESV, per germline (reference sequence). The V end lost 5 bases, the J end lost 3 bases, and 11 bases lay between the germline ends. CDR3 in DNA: TGTGCCAGCAGCGTGGGACGGAACTACGAGCAGTACTTC. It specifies CASSVGRNYEQYF. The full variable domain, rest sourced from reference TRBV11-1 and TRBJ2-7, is EAEVAQSPRYKITEKSQAVAFWCDPISGHATLYWYRQILGQGPELLVQFQDESVVDDSQLPKDRFSAERLKGVDSTLKIQPAELGDSAMYLCASSVGRNYEQYFGPGTRLTVT.

CDR3: CASSPGGTTDTQYF. The CDR3 nucleotides read TGCGCCAGCAGTCCCGGGGGGACCACAGATACGCAGTATTTT. This chain uses TRBV10-2 with TRBJ2-3, with 7 bases matching TRBD2. V was pared by 5 bases and J by 2 bases, with 4 bases of the junction left unmatched. The CDR3 runs 14 residues. Germline values: CDR1 WSHSY, CDR2 SAAADI.

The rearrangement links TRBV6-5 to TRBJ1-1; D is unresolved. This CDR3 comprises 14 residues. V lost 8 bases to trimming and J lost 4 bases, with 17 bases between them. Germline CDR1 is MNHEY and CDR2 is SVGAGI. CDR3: CASSGYYESTEAFF. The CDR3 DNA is TGTGCCAGCTCGGGATACTATGAGAGCACTGAAGCTTTCTTT.